The TCR beta chain described here comes from a study of blood T cell repertoires in COVID-19. The germline V gene has CDR1 SGDLS and CDR2 YYNGEE. The CDR3 is 15 residues long. J was trimmed by 5 bases and V by 4 bases; bases with no gene match: 9. Only in-frame clones appear in the TCRdb table, and some are missing; sequencing was by immunoSEQ multiplex PCR. The repertoire consists of some 93,000 clones, with roughly four fifths occurring once and the leading ten covering less than 11%. The V gene is TRBV9, the J gene TRBJ2-7, with 10 bases aligning to TRBD2. Sequencing input: peripheral blood. The receptor comes from a man aged 65 to 79 with acute or convalescent COVID-19. DNA of the CDR3: TGTGCCAGCAGCTTCCGGAGCGGGAGGGGCGACGAGCAGTACTTC. It translates to CASSFRSGRGDEQYF.